This record concerns one T cell receptor (beta chain) sequence. Its antigen is unidentified. Trimming took off 1 base at V and 6 bases at J, with 6 bases between the two ends. CDR1 is SGDLS and CDR2 is YYNGEE in the germline V gene. The CDR3 spans 12 residues. This sample is drawn from a study of graft-versus-host responses after intestinal transplantation. Broader study findings: An association linked early post-transplant HvG declines with peak circulating GvH clone levels. Within allografts, high graft-versus-host to host-versus-graft clonal ratios were seen among patients with graft-donor T cell macrochimerism.

Generated by immunoSEQ multiplex PCR, the TCRdb table keeps only in-frame clones and is missing some. The table records some 97,000 clones, over 75% of them present only once. The material was unstimulated CD4+ T cells sorted from spleen or lymph node cells, obtained before transplant. This TCR came from a human donor who was the organ donor for an intestinal transplant. The rearrangement joins TRBV9 to TRBJ2-3; D unclear. The CDR3 protein is CASSVTGDTQYF. As DNA, the CDR3 is TGTGCCAGCAGCGTAACCGGGGATACGCAGTATTTT.